Below, one TCR beta chain is given with its context. V gave up 4 bases and J gave up 8 bases; unmatched junction bases: 11. The germline CDR1 and CDR2 sequences are MDHEN and SYDVKM. This CDR3 has 16 residues. In the original processing: Amplification of reference gene primers was used by the study to estimate nucleated cell counts. Repertoires were generated with immunoSEQ multiplex PCR, while TCRdb's copy carries only in-frame clones and drops some. From that table come the V and J calls and clone size; the DNA was used to work out D and trimming. The data contain over 150,000 clones, over 75% of them seen just once; the ten biggest clones take up around 12%. This specimen comes from a study of blood T cell repertoires in COVID-19. Study context: COVID-19 samples, acute and convalescent, were from the United States, Italy and Spain.

What was sequenced was peripheral blood. The rearrangement joins TRBV28 to TRBJ1-6; 7 nucleotides align to TRBD1. The receptor was derived from a woman between 45 and 65 years old with acute or convalescent COVID-19. CDR3 sequence reads: CASSSPLGTAYSPLHF. The CDR3 DNA reads as TGTGCCAGCAGTTCACCCTTAGGGACAGCATATTCACCCCTCCACTTT.